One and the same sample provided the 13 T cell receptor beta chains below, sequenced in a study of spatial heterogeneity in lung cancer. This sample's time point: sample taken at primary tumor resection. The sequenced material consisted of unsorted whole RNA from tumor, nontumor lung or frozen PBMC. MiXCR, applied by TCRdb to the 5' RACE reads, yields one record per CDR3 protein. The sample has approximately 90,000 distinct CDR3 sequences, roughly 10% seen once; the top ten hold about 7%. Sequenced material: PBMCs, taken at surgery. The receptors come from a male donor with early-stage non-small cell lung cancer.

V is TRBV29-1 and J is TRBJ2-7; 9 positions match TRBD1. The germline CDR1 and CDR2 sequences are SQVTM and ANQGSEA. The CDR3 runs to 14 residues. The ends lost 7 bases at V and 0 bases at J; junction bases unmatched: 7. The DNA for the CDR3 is TGCAGCGCCGGGACAGGGCGTTACTCCTACGAGCAGTACTTC. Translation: CSAGTGRYSYEQYF.

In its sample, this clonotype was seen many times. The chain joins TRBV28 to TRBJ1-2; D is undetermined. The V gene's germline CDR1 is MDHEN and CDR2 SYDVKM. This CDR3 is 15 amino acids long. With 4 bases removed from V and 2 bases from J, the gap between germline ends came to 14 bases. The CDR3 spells CASSSPRTSNYGYTF. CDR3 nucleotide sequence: TGTGCCAGCAGTTCGCCCCGCACATCCAACTATGGCTACACCTTC.

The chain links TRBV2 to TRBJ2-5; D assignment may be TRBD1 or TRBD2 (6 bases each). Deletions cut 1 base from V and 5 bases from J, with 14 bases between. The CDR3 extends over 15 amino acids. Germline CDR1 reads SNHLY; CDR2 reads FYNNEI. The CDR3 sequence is CASSEDRGRTETQYF. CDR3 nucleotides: TGTGCCAGCAGTGAAGACCGGGGGCGGACGGAGACCCAGTACTTC.

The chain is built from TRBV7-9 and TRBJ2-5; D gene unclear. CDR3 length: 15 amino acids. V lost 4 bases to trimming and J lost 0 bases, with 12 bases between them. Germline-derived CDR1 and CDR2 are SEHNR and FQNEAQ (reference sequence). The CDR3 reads CASSSPIGYQETQYF. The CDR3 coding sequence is TGTGCCAGCAGCTCCCCAATAGGGTACCAAGAGACCCAGTACTTC.

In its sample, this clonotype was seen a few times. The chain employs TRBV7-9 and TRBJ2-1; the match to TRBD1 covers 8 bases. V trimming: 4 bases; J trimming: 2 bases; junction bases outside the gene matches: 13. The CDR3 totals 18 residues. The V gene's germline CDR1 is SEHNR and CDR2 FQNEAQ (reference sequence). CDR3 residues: CASSSKDRAIPTYNEQFF. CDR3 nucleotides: TGTGCCAGCAGCTCCAAGGACAGGGCAATCCCAACCTACAATGAGCAGTTCTTC.

The CDR3 reads CASSYRGNTDTQYF. The CDR3 DNA follows: TGTGCCAGCAGTTACCGTGGCAACACAGATACGCAGTATTTT. The chain uses TRBV6-2 or TRBV6-3 and TRBJ2-3; unclear D gene. Trimming shortened V by 2 bases and J by 2 bases, and 8 bases separated the two germline ends. The CDR3 spans 14 residues. CDR1 and CDR2 from the germline V gene are MNHEY and SVGEGT.

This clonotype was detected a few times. CDR3 nucleotides: TGCGCCAGCAGCTTGTTCGACTCGAACACTGAAGCTTTCTTT. Its translation is CASSLFDSNTEAFF. The chain links TRBV5-1 to TRBJ1-1; no firm D call. From germline, CDR1 is SGHRS and CDR2 YFSETQ. The length of the CDR3 is 14 residues. The V gene lost 1 base and the J gene lost 1 base, with 8 bases spanning the gap.

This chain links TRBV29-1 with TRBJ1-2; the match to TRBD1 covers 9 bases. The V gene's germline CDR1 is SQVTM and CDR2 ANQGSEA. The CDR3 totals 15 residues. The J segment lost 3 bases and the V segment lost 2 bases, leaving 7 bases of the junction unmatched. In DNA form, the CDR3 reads TGCAGCGTTGAAAACAGGGGGCCGGCCTACTATGGCTACACCTTC. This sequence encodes CSVENRGPAYYGYTF.

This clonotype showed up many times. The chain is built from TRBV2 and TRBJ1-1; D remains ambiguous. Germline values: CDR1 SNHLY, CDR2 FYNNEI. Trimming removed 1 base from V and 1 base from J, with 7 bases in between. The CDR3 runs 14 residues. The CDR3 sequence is CASSEGTANTEAFF. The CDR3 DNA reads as TGTGCCAGCAGTGAAGGGACGGCGAACACTGAAGCTTTCTTT. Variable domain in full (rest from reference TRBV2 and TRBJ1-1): EPEVTQTPSHQVTQMGQEVILRCVPISNHLYFYWYRQILGQKVEFLVSFYNNEISEKSEIFDDQFSVERPDGSNFTLKIRSTKLEDSAMYFCASSEGTANTEAFFGQGTRLTVV.

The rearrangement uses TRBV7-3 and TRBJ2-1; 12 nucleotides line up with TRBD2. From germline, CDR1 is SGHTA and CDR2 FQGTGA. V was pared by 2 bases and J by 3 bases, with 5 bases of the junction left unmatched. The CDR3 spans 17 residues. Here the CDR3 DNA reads TGTGCCAGCAGCTTATCCGGACTAGCGGGAAGCTACAATGAGCAGTTCTTC. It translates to CASSLSGLAGSYNEQFF.

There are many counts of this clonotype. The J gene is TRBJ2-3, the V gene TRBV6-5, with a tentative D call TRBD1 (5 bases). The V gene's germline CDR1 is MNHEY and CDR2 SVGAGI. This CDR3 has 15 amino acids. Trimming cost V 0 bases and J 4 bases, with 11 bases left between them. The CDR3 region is CASSYSRGPPDTQYF. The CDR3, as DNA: TGTGCCAGCAGTTACTCAAGGGGTCCCCCAGATACGCAGTATTTT.

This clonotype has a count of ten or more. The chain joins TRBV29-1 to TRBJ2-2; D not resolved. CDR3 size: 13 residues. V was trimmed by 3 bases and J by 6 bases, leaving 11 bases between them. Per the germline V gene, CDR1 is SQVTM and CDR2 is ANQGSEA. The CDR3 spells CSVETLLAGELFF. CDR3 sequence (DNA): TGCAGCGTTGAGACGCTACTCGCCGGGGAGCTGTTTTTT.

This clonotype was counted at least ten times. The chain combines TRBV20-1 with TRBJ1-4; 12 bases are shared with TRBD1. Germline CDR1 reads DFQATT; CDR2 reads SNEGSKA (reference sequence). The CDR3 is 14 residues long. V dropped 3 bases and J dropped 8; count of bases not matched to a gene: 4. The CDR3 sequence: CSASRGTGGEKLFF. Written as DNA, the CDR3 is TGCAGTGCTAGTCGGGGGACAGGGGGCGAAAAACTGTTTTTT.